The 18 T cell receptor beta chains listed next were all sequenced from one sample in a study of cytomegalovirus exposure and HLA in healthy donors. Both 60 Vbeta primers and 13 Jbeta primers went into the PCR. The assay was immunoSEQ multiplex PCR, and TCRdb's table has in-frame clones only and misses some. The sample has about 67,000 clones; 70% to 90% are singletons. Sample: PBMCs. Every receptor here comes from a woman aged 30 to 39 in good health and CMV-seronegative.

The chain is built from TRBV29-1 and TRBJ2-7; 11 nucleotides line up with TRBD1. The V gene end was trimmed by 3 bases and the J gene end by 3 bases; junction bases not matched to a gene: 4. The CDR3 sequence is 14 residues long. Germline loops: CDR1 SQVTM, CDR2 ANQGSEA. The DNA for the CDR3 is TGCAGCGTTGATAGGACAGGGGGCTACTACGAGCAGTACTTC. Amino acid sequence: CSVDRTGGYYEQYF.

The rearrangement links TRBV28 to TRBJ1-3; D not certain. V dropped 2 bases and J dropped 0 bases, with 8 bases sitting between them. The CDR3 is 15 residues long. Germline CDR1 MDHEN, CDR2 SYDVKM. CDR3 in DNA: TGTGCCAGCAGTTTAACGGTCGTCTCTGGAAACACCATATATTTT. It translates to CASSLTVVSGNTIYF.

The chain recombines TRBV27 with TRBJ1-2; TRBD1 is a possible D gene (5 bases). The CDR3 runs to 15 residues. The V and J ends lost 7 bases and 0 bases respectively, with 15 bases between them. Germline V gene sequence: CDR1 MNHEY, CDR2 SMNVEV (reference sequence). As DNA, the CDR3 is TGTGCCAGCAATCTTCGGGGGATTCCTAACTATGGCTACACCTTC. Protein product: CASNLRGIPNYGYTF.

CDR3 bases: TGTGCCAGCACCCCGGACAGTCATGGCTACACCTTC. Translation: CASTPDSHGYTF. The V call is TRBV28, the J call TRBJ1-2, with a weak D call TRBD1 (6 bases). This CDR3 is built from 12 residues. CDR1 and CDR2 from the germline V gene are MDHEN and SYDVKM. Trimming took off 7 bases at V and 6 bases at J, with 12 bases between the two ends.

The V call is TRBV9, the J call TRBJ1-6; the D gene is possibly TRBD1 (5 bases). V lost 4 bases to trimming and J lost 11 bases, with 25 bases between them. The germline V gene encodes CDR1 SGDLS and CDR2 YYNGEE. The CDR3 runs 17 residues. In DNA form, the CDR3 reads TGTGCCAGCAGCCAAAAAGGCGGGGGAACCCAAACCCCACCCCTCCACTTT. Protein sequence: CASSQKGGGTQTPPLHF.

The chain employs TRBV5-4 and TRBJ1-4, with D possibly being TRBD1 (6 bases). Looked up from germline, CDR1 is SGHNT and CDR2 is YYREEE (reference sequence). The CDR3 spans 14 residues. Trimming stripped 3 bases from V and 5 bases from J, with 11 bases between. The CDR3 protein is CASSSKQGNEKLFF. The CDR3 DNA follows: TGTGCCAGCAGCTCAAAGCAGGGGAATGAAAAACTGTTTTTT. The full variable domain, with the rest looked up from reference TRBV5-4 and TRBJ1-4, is ETGVTQSPTHLIKTRGQQVTLRCSSQSGHNTVSWYQQALGQGPQFIFQYYREEENGRGNFPPRFSGLQFPNYSSELNVNALELDDSALYLCASSSKQGNEKLFFGSGTQLSVL.

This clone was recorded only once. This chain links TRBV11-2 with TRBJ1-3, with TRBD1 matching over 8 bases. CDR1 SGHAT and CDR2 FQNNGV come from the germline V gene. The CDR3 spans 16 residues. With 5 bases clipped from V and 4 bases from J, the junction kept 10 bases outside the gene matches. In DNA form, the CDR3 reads TGTGCCAGCAGCGACAGGGGACTGTTGGGAGGAAACACCATATATTTT. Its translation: CASSDRGLLGGNTIYF. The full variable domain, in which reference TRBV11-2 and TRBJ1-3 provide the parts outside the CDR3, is EAGVAQSPRYKIIEKRQSVAFWCNPISGHATLYWYQQILGQGPKLLIQFQNNGVVDDSQLPKDRFSAERLKGVDSTLKIQPAKLEDSAVYLCASSDRGLLGGNTIYFGEGSWLTVV.

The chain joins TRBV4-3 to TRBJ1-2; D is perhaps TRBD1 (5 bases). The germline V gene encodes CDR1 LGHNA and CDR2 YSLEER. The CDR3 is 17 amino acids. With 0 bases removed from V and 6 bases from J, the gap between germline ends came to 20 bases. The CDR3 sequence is CASSQDRGRETRDGYTF. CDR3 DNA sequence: TGCGCCAGCAGCCAAGATCGTGGCAGGGAAACTCGGGATGGCTACACCTTC.

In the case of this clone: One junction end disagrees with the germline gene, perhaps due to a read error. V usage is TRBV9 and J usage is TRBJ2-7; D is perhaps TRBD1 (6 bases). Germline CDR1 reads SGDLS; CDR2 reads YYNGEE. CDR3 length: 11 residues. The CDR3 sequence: CASSGLRGRKF. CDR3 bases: TGTGCCAGCAGCGGACTCAGGGGACGTAAGTTC.

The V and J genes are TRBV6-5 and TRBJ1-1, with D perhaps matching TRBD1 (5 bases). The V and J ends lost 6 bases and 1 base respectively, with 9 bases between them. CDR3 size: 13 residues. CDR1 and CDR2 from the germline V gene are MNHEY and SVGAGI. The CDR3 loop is CASRLQGNTEAFF. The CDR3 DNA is TGTGCCAGCAGACTCCAGGGGAACACTGAAGCTTTCTTT.

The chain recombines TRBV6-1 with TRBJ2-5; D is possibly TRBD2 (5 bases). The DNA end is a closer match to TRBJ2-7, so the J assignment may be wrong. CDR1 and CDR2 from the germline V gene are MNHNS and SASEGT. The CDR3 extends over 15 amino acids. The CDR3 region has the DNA TGTGCCAGCAGTGATGCCAGCCTAGCTACCTACGAGCAGTACTTC. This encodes CASSDASLATYEQYF.

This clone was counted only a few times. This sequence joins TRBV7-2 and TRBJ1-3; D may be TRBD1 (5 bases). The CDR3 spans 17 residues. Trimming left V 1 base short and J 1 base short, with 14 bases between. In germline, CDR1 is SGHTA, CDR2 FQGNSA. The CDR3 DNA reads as TGTGCCAGCAGCTTAGGACTTGGGGGGGGGTCTGGAAACACCATATATTTT. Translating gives CASSLGLGGGSGNTIYF. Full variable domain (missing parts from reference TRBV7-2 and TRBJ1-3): GAGVSQSPSNKVTEKGKDVELRCDPISGHTALYWYRQSLGQGLEFLIYFQGNSAPDKSGLPSDRFSAERTGGSVSTLTIQRTQQEDSAVYLCASSLGLGGGSGNTIYFGEGSWLTVV.

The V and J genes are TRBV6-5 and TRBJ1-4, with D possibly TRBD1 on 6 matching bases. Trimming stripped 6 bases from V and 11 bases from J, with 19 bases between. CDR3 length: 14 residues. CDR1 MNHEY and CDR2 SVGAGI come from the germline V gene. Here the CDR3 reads CASSLTGISDKLFF. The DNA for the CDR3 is TGTGCCAGCAGCCTAACAGGGATTTCTGACAAACTGTTTTTT.

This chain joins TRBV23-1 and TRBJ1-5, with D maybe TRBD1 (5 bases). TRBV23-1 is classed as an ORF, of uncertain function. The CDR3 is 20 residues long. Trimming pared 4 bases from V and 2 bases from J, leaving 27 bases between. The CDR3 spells CASSPKGIPRAPAGNQPQHF. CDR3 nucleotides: TGCGCCAGCAGTCCAAAGGGGATTCCCCGGGCCCCCGCGGGCAATCAGCCCCAGCATTTT.

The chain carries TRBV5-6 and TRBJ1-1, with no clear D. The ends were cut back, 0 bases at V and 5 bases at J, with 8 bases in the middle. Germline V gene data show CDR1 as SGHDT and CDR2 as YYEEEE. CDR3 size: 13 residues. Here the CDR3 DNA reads TGTGCCAGCAGCTTGGGGGTCGGGACTGAAGCTTTCTTT. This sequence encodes CASSLGVGTEAFF.

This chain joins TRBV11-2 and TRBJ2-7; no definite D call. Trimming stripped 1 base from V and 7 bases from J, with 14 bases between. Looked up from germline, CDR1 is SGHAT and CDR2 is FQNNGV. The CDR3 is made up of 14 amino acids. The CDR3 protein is CASSLGMAADEQYF. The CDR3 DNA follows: TGTGCCAGCAGCTTAGGGATGGCTGCGGATGAGCAGTACTTC.

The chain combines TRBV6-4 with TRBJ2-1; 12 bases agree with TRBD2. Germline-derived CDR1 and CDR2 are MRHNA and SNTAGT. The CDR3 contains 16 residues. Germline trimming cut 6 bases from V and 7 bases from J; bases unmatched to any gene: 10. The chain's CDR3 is CASSPETSGGGNEQFF. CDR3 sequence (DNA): TGTGCCAGCAGCCCCGAGACTAGCGGGGGAGGAAATGAGCAGTTCTTC.

The CDR3 bases are TGTGCCAGTACCGGAGATCTCTTCGAGCAGTACTTC. This encodes CASTGDLFEQYF. V gene TRBV19 combines with J gene TRBJ2-7; D not certain. Germline V gives CDR1 LNHDA, CDR2 SQIVND (reference sequence). The CDR3 contains 12 residues. The germline V and J ends were trimmed by 7 bases and 6 bases, with 13 bases remaining between them.